This T cell receptor beta chain is from a study of blood T cell repertoires in COVID-19. Generated by immunoSEQ multiplex PCR, the TCRdb table keeps only in-frame clones and is missing some. The repertoire holds about 190,000 clones, with around 90% as singletons. The TCR originated in a man aged 35 to 55 with acute or convalescent COVID-19. Sequencing used peripheral blood.

CDR3: CASKLRTNTGELFF. For the CDR3, the DNA is TGTGCCAGCAAGTTGAGGACGAACACCGGGGAGCTGTTTTTT. V usage is TRBV27 and J usage is TRBJ2-2; D unresolved. CDR1 is MNHEY, CDR2 SMNVEV, per germline (reference sequence). Between the trimmed V and J ends, which lost 7 bases and 0 bases, there was a span of 9 bases. The CDR3 is 14 amino acids.